The 12 T cell receptor beta chains below were found in one sample sequenced in a study of identical twins. MiXCR, applied by TCRdb to the 5' RACE reads, yields one record per CDR3 protein. The sample has approximately 690,000 distinct CDR3 sequences; 5.5% to 6.5% are singletons. Sequencing was done on a sample of naive T cells sorted from blood. Receptor source: a man aged 18-30 years in good health.

The sample holds a few counts of this clonotype. V and J are TRBV5-1 and TRBJ2-3, with 16 nucleotides matching TRBD2. Germline CDR1 reads SGHRS; CDR2 reads YFSETQ. The ends lost 7 bases at V and 6 bases at J; junction bases unmatched: 11. This CDR3 has 17 residues. CDR3 residues: CASGQGLAGGEGDTQYF. CDR3 bases: TGCGCCAGCGGACAGGGACTAGCGGGAGGGGAAGGGGATACGCAGTATTTT.

This clonotype was recorded at least ten times. The CDR3 DNA reads as TGTGCCAGCACCTCGGGACGCCCGGTCCACAATGAGCAGTTCTTC. Protein product: CASTSGRPVHNEQFF. The chain combines TRBV12-3 or TRBV12-4 with TRBJ2-1; D might be TRBD1 or TRBD2, each matching 5 bases. This CDR3 has 15 amino acids. V gave up 7 bases and J gave up 5 bases, with 18 bases separating them.

A few counts support this clonotype. The chain couples TRBV6-5 to TRBJ1-2; no definite D call. Trimming cost V 0 bases and J 8 bases, with 10 bases left between them. The CDR3 length is 13 residues. The germline V gene encodes CDR1 MNHEY and CDR2 SVGAGI. The CDR3, as DNA: TGTGCCAGCAGTTACTCGGGTCAGGACGGCTACACCTTC. Its protein is CASSYSGQDGYTF.

This clonotype was detected many times. This chain connects TRBV18 to TRBJ2-1, with 9 bases fitting TRBD1. The CDR3 consists of 16 residues. With 0 bases clipped from V and 2 bases from J, the junction kept 2 bases outside the gene matches. Germline-derived CDR1 and CDR2 are KGHSH and LQKENI. The CDR3 protein is CASSPPGQGPYNEQFF. DNA for the CDR3: TGTGCCAGCTCACCACCGGGACAGGGACCCTACAATGAGCAGTTCTTC. The whole variable domain, remainder taken from reference TRBV18 and TRBJ2-1, is NAGVMQNPRHLVRRRGQEARLRCSPMKGHSHVYWYRQLPEEGLKFMVYLQKENIIDESGMPKERFSAEFPKEGPSILRIQQVVRGDSAAYFCASSPPGQGPYNEQFFGPGTRLTVL.

The chain recombines TRBV24-1 with TRBJ2-5; TRBD2 aligns across 14 bases. The CDR3 is 15 amino acids. CDR1 is KGHDR, CDR2 SFDVKD, per germline. Unmatched junction bases numbered 1, after V lost 4 bases and J lost 4 bases. CDR3 loop: CATSEGLAGVETQYF. In DNA, the CDR3 is TGTGCCACCAGTGAGGGACTAGCGGGAGTAGAGACCCAGTACTTC.

This chain uses TRBV20-1 with TRBJ2-7; 7 bases line up with TRBD1. V shed 5 bases and J 2 bases; nucleotides not matched to a gene: 6. CDR1 is DFQATT and CDR2 is SNEGSKA in the germline V gene (reference sequence). The CDR3 totals 13 residues. The CDR3 region has the DNA TGCAGTGCTCCGGACAGGAGAGCCTACGAGCAGTACTTC. Amino acids: CSAPDRRAYEQYF.

This clonotype has only a few counts. The chain is built from TRBV12-3 or TRBV12-4 and TRBJ2-6; 9 bases match TRBD1. The CDR3 is made up of 18 amino acids. The junction had 8 bases not matched to a gene; V was cut back by 5 bases and J by 0 bases. Written as DNA, the CDR3 is TGTGCCAGCAGTCCCGGGACAGGGCCTCTCTCTGGGGCCAACGTCCTGACTTTC. This translates into CASSPGTGPLSGANVLTF.

This clonotype was picked up a small number of times. The chain links TRBV4-1 to TRBJ2-1; 7 bases map to TRBD1. The CDR3 has 15 amino acids. The junction had 7 bases not matched to a gene; V was cut back by 0 bases and J by 8 bases. Germline CDR1 MGHRA, CDR2 YSYEKL. The CDR3 bases are TGCGCCAGCAGCCAAGAGTCGACAGGGTTGTATGAGCAGTTCTTC. Protein sequence: CASSQESTGLYEQFF.

There are a few counts of this clonotype. This chain connects TRBV5-1 to TRBJ1-6, with D possibly TRBD1 on 5 matching bases. This CDR3 is built from 13 residues. The germline V gene has CDR1 SGHRS and CDR2 YFSETQ. Trimming stripped 4 bases from V and 13 bases from J, with 15 bases between. The CDR3 loop reads CASSSSGTLPLHF. For the CDR3, the DNA is TGCGCCAGCAGCAGCTCCGGGACGCTGCCCCTCCACTTT. The full variable domain, in which reference TRBV5-1 and TRBJ1-6 provide the parts outside the CDR3, is KAGVTQTPRYLIKTRGQQVTLSCSPISGHRSVSWYQQTPGQGLQFLFEYFSETQRNKGNFPGRFSGRQFSNSRSEMNVSTLELGDSALYLCASSSSGTLPLHFGNGTRLTVT.

The gene calls are TRBV27 and TRBJ1-2; D possibly corresponds to TRBD1 (5 bases). This CDR3 has 15 amino acids. Germline lookup yields CDR1 MNHEY and CDR2 SMNVEV (reference sequence). V lost 1 base and J 6 bases, leaving 15 bases between the germline ends. Here the CDR3 reads CASSLWGLQPHGYTF. The CDR3 DNA follows: TGTGCCAGCAGTTTATGGGGACTCCAACCCCATGGCTACACCTTC.

This clonotype has a count of ten or more. The chain has TRBV7-2 and TRBJ2-1; 10 nucleotides align to TRBD2. The junction had 7 bases not matched to a gene; V was cut back by 6 bases and J by 5 bases. CDR1 is SGHTA, CDR2 FQGNSA, per germline. The CDR3 length is 15 residues. CDR3 DNA: TGTGCCAGCAGACTAGCGGGGTACGCCGACAATGAGCAGTTCTTC. Translated: CASRLAGYADNEQFF.

This clonotype occurred a few times. The V call is TRBV6-1, the J call TRBJ2-7, with D possibly matching TRBD1 (8 bases). V was trimmed by 6 bases and J by 0 bases, leaving 15 bases between them. Germline CDR1 reads MNHNS; CDR2 reads SASEGT. The CDR3 sequence is 15 residues long. CDR3 sequence reads: CASSSGTGSSYEQYV. CDR3 in DNA: TGTGCCAGCAGCAGCGGGACAGGAAGCTCCTACGAGCAGTACGTC.